The T cell receptor beta chain under discussion was sequenced for a study of cytomegalovirus exposure and HLA in healthy donors. CDR1 and CDR2 (germline): SGHNT, YYREEE (reference sequence). The CDR3 is 16 residues long. With V trimmed by 4 bases and J by 1 base, 5 bases remained unmatched. The PCR employed 60 Vbeta primers together with 13 Jbeta primers. Here immunoSEQ multiplex PCR was the method, and the copy in TCRdb shows in-frame clones only, minus some. Altogether 100,000 or so clones are present, about 80% being singletons, with the ten largest covering 2.1%. This chain connects TRBV5-4 to TRBJ2-7; 13 bases align to TRBD2. This clonotype originated in a man aged 25 to 40 in good health and CMV-seronegative. The sequencing input was PBMCs. CDR3 bases: TGTGCCAGCAGCAATCCGGGACTAGCGGGATCCTACGAGCAGTACTTC. This codes for CASSNPGLAGSYEQYF.